These 20 T cell receptor beta chains were sequenced from one sample in a study of cytomegalovirus exposure and HLA in healthy donors. A multiplex PCR was run with 60 Vbeta primers and 13 Jbeta primers. Profiling relied on immunoSEQ multiplex PCR, and the TCRdb table lists in-frame clones only, not all of them. Found here are about 150,000 clones, approximately 79% of them singletons; the top ten hold around 1%. The sequenced sample was PBMCs. All receptors come from a male donor in good health and CMV-seronegative.

This clone was counted between two and nine times. CDR3 sequence reads: CSVDMNTEAFF. CDR3 sequence (DNA): TGCAGCGTTGATATGAACACTGAAGCTTTCTTT. This rearrangement joins TRBV29-1 to TRBJ1-1; D unresolved. Trimming pared 3 bases from V and 0 bases from J, leaving 2 bases between. The CDR3 totals 11 residues. Germline V gives CDR1 SQVTM, CDR2 ANQGSEA.

The V call is TRBV7-9, the J call TRBJ1-2, with 9 nucleotides matching TRBD1. Germline CDR1 SEHNR, CDR2 FQNEAQ (reference sequence). The CDR3 sequence is 16 residues long. The trim removed 5 bases at V and 4 bases at J, leaving 11 bases unmatched. The CDR3 coding sequence is TGTGCCAGCAGCCACTCGGACAGGGGCCTCTCCTATGGCTACACCTTC. It translates to CASSHSDRGLSYGYTF. Full variable domain (rest looked up from reference TRBV7-9 and TRBJ1-2): DTGVSQNPRHKITKRGQNVTFRCDPISEHNRLYWYRQTLGQGPEFLTYFQNEAQLEKSRLLSDRFSAERPKGSFSTLEIQRTEQGDSAMYLCASSHSDRGLSYGYTFGSGTRLTVV.

The chain couples TRBV10-3 to TRBJ1-1, with 8 bases matching TRBD1. There are 14 residues in the CDR3. Per the germline V gene, CDR1 is ENHRY and CDR2 is SYGVKD. Trimming cost V 6 bases and J 1 base; bases outside gene matches: 4. The CDR3: CAIRDRVANTEAFF. DNA of the CDR3: TGTGCCATCAGGGACAGGGTAGCGAACACTGAAGCTTTCTTT.

The chain recombines TRBV7-2 with TRBJ2-5; D is unresolved. Germline CDR1 is SGHTA and CDR2 is FQGNSA. CDR3 length equals 14 residues. Trimming cost V 1 base and J 2 bases, with 8 bases left between them. The CDR3, as DNA: TGTGCCAGCAGCTTAGTGGGCAAACAAGAGACCCAGTACTTC. Encoded protein: CASSLVGKQETQYF.

As for this clone: Other DNA sequences in the sample encode the same CDR3. The chain has TRBV5-1 and TRBJ2-3; D ambiguous. V lost 0 bases to trimming and J lost 1 base, with 3 bases between them. Germline assignment: CDR1 SGHRS and CDR2 YFSETQ. The CDR3 has 13 amino acids. CDR3 DNA sequence: TGCGCCAGCAGCTTGGCCGGCACAGATACGCAGTATTTT. It translates to CASSLAGTDTQYF.

The V call is TRBV10-3, the J call TRBJ1-3, with a tentative D call TRBD1 (6 bases). Germline loops: CDR1 ENHRY, CDR2 SYGVKD. V was pared by 6 bases and J by 4 bases, with 19 bases between. The CDR3 extends over 16 amino acids. The CDR3: CAISDAGEGKGNTIYF. The DNA of the CDR3 is TGTGCCATCAGCGATGCAGGGGAAGGGAAGGGAAACACCATATATTTT.

The chain couples TRBV29-1 to TRBJ1-3; D unclear. Germline CDR1 reads SQVTM; CDR2 reads ANQGSEA. This CDR3 contains 13 residues. The V and J ends lost 6 bases and 12 bases respectively, with 21 bases between them. The CDR3 DNA is TGCAGCGTCCACCCGAAAATTTATCGGAGCATATATTTT. Translated, it gives CSVHPKIYRSIYF.

This chain joins TRBV9 and TRBJ2-1, with TRBD2 identical over 13 bases. This CDR3 spans 16 amino acids. Germline values: CDR1 SGDLS, CDR2 YYNGEE. Unmatched junction bases numbered 5, after V lost 3 bases and J lost 5 bases. As DNA, the CDR3 is TGTGCCAGCAGCGGGGGACTAGCGGGAATGGACAATGAGCAGTTCTTC. Residues: CASSGGLAGMDNEQFF.

The rearrangement uses TRBV5-1 and TRBJ1-4; D unclear. V shed 3 bases and J shed 4 bases, with 13 bases lying between them. Per germline, CDR1 SGHRS and CDR2 YFSETQ. The CDR3 runs to 15 residues. CDR3 coding DNA: TGCGCCAGCAGCTCCGTCGGGGAGTTTAATGAAAAACTGTTTTTT. Protein product: CASSSVGEFNEKLFF.

The rearrangement uses TRBV27 and TRBJ2-3; TRBD2 matches at 12 bases. The V gene's germline CDR1 is MNHEY and CDR2 SMNVEV (reference sequence). The CDR3 covers 16 residues. J was trimmed by 4 bases and V by 5 bases; bases with no gene match: 7. This CDR3 is CASSIASGGASDTQYF. CDR3 in DNA: TGTGCCAGCAGTATCGCTAGCGGGGGGGCATCAGATACGCAGTATTTT.

The rearrangement uses TRBV6-5 and TRBJ2-7, with unresolved D. The CDR3 totals 12 residues. V was shortened by 5 bases and J by 3 bases, with 8 bases between the two germline ends. CDR1 is MNHEY and CDR2 is SVGAGI in the germline V gene. For the CDR3, the DNA is TGTGCCAGCAGTCTTAAATACTACGAGCAGTACTTC. Residues: CASSLKYYEQYF.

The chain uses TRBV11-3 and TRBJ2-6; 11 nucleotides line up with TRBD1. Germline values: CDR1 SGHNT, CDR2 YENEEA. CDR3 length equals 19 residues. V lost 1 base to trimming and J lost 0 bases; unmatched junction nucleotides: 5. The CDR3 bases are TGTGCCAGCAGCTTAGGGACAGGGGGCGCGGACTCTGGGGCCAACGTCCTGACTTTC. Protein product: CASSLGTGGADSGANVLTF.

The chain links TRBV19 to TRBJ1-2; TRBD1 might be the D (6 bases). Per the germline V gene, CDR1 is LNHDA and CDR2 is SQIVND (reference sequence). V lost 2 bases to trimming and J lost 3 bases, with 13 bases between them. The CDR3 is 15 amino acids. The CDR3 nucleotides are TGTGCCAGTAGTATAAGGACAGCCACGGACTATGGCTACACCTTC. It specifies CASSIRTATDYGYTF.

V gene TRBV5-1 combines with J gene TRBJ2-3; TRBD2 agrees at 9 bases. This CDR3 contains 15 residues. Per germline, CDR1 SGHRS and CDR2 YFSETQ. The J segment lost 5 bases and the V segment lost 3 bases, leaving 7 bases of the junction unmatched. The chain's CDR3 is CASSSRGGREDTQYF. DNA for the CDR3: TGCGCCAGCAGCTCGCGGGGGGGCCGGGAAGATACGCAGTATTTT.

This clone has a handful of counts. The chain is built from TRBV6-1 and TRBJ1-1, with a possible D match to TRBD1 (6 bases). Looked up from germline, CDR1 is MNHNS and CDR2 is SASEGT. The CDR3 length is 15 residues. The V end was cut by 4 bases, the J end by 0 bases, with 12 bases between. DNA of the CDR3: TGTGCCAGCAGTGTGCCACAGGGCCTGAACACTGAAGCTTTCTTT. Its protein product is CASSVPQGLNTEAFF.

The chain carries TRBV5-4 and TRBJ2-7; the match to TRBD2 covers 12 bases. The J segment lost 1 base and the V segment lost 4 bases, leaving 3 bases of the junction unmatched. The CDR3 covers 15 residues. Germline-derived CDR1 and CDR2 are SGHNT and YYREEE (reference sequence). CDR3 sequence: CASSPTSGGSYEQYF. In nucleotides, the CDR3 is TGTGCCAGCAGCCCGACTAGCGGGGGATCCTACGAGCAGTACTTC. Together with reference TRBV5-4 and TRBJ2-7, the CDR3 gives the full variable domain: ETGVTQSPTHLIKTRGQQVTLRCSSQSGHNTVSWYQQALGQGPQFIFQYYREEENGRGNFPPRFSGLQFPNYSSELNVNALELDDSALYLCASSPTSGGSYEQYFGPGTRLTVT.

The chain recombines TRBV19 with TRBJ1-2; D not certain. The germline V gene encodes CDR1 LNHDA and CDR2 SQIVND (reference sequence). Trimming cost V 3 bases and J 1 base, with 6 bases left between them. The CDR3 is 13 residues long. CDR3 region: CASSIPGNYGYTF. In DNA form, the CDR3 reads TGTGCCAGTAGTATCCCCGGTAACTATGGCTACACCTTC.

This chain joins TRBV9 and TRBJ2-7, with D perhaps matching TRBD1 (5 bases). Looked up from germline, CDR1 is SGDLS and CDR2 is YYNGEE. Between the trimmed V and J ends, which lost 3 bases and 0 bases, there was a span of 13 bases. The CDR3 extends over 15 amino acids. This CDR3 reads CASSATLDNSYEQYF. The DNA for the CDR3 is TGTGCCAGCAGCGCCACCCTGGACAACTCCTACGAGCAGTACTTC. Combining the CDR3 with reference TRBV9 and TRBJ2-7 gives the whole variable domain DSGVTQTPKHLITATGQRVTLRCSPRSGDLSVYWYQQSLDQGLQFLIQYYNGEERAKGNILERFSAQQFPDLHSELNLSSLELGDSALYFCASSATLDNSYEQYFGPGTRLTVT.

The chain combines TRBV14 with TRBJ1-4; D is ambiguous. The CDR3 loop spans 15 amino acids. Trimming removed 1 base from V and 3 bases from J, with 9 bases in between. The germline V gene encodes CDR1 SGHDN and CDR2 FVKESK. This CDR3 is CASSQGIAANEKLFF. The CDR3 DNA reads as TGTGCCAGCAGCCAAGGGATAGCTGCTAATGAAAAACTGTTTTTT.

The chain employs TRBV2 and TRBJ2-1; D is undetermined. Germline loops: CDR1 SNHLY, CDR2 FYNNEI. The CDR3 contains 15 residues. The ends were cut back, 0 bases at V and 3 bases at J, with 9 bases in the middle. The CDR3 region has the DNA TGTGCCAGCAGTGAAGCCCTTAGGAGCTACAATGAGCAGTTCTTC. Amino acids: CASSEALRSYNEQFF.